This TCR beta chain was sequenced during a study of cytomegalovirus exposure and HLA in healthy donors. This CDR3 has 14 amino acids. V shed 8 bases and J shed 6 bases, with 20 bases lying between them. Germline assignment: CDR1 MNHNS and CDR2 SASEGT. This clone was seen only a few times. The PCR ran on 60 Vbeta and 13 Jbeta primers. Repertoires were generated with immunoSEQ multiplex PCR, while TCRdb's copy carries only in-frame clones and drops some. Counted here are under 200,000 clones, around 63% occurring once; the ten biggest clones make up 3.5% to 5%. This chain joins TRBV6-1 and TRBJ2-7; a possible D gene is TRBD1 (6 bases). The clonotype was recovered from a woman aged 18-29 years in good health and CMV-seropositive. The sequencing sample was made of PBMCs. CDR3: CASPSNTGTFEQYF. The CDR3 DNA reads TGTGCCAGCCCTTCCAACACCGGGACATTCGAGCAGTACTTC.